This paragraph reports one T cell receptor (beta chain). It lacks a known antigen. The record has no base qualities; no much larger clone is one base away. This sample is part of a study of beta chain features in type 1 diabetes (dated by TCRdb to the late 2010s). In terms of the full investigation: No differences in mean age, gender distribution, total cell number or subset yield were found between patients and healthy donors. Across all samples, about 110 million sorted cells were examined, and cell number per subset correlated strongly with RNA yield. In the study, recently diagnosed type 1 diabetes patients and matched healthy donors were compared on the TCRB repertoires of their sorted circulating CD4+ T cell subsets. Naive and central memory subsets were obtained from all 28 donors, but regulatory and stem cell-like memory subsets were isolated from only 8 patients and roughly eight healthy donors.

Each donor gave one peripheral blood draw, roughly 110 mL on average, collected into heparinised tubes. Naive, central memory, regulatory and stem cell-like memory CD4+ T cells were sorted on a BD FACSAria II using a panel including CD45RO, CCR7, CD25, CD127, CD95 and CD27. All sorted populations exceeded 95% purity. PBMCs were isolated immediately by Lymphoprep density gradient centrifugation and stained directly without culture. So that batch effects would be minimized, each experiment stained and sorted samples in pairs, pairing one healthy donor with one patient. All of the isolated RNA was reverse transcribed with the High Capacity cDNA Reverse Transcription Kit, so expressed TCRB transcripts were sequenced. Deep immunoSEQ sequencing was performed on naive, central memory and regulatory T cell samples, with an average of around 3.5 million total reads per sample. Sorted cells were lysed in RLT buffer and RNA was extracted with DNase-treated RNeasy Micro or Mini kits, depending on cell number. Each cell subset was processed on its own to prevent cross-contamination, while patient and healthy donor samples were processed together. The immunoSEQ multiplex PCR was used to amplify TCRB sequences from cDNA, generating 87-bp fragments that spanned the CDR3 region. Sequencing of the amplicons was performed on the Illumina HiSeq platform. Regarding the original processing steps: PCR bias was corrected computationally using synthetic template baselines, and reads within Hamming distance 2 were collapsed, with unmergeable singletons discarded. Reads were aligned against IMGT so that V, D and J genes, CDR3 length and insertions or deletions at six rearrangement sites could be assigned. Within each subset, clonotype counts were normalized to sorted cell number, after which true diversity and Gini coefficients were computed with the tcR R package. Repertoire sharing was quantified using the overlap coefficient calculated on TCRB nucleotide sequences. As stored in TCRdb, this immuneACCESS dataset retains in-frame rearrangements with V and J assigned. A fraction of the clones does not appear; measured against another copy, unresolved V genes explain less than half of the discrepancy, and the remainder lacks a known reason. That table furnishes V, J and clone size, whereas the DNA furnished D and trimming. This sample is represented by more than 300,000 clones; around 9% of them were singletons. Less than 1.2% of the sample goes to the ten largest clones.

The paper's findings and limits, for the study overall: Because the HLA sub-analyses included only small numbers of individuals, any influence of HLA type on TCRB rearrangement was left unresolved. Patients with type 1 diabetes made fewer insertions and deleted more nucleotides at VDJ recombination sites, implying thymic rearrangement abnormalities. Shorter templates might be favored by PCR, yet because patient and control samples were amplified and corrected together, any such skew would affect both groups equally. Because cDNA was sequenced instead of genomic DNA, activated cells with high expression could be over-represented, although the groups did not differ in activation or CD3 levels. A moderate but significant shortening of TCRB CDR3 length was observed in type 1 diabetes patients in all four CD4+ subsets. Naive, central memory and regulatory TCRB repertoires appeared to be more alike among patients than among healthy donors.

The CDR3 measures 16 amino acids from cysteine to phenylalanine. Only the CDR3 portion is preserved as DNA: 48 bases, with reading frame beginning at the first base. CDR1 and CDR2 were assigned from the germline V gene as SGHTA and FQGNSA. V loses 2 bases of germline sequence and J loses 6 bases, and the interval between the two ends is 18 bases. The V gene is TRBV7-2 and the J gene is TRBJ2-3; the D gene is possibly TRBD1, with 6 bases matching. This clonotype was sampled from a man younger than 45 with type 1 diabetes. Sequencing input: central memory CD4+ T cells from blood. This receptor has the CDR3 CASSLFSGRGQDTQYF. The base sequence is TGTGCCAGCAGCTTATTCTCGGGCAGGGGCCAGGATACGCAGTATTTT.